The 29 T cell receptor beta chains reported below all come from one sample, sequenced in a study of a mutant IDH1 vaccine in newly diagnosed glioma. Time point reported: baseline, week 1 (first vaccination visit). Described treatment: pre-vaccination baseline after standard-of-care therapy. Sequencing was performed with immunoSEQ multiplex PCR; in TCRdb, only in-frame clones are kept and a portion is missing. Of 12,000 to 15,000 clones in the sample, 85% to 90% are singletons; the top ten hold approximately 10%. Sequenced material: PBMCs, taken from a glioma patient treated with radiotherapy, temozolomide or both. Receptors originate from a woman in her 40s with glioma. Some clones in this sample may be carry-over from other donors' samples.

V usage is TRBV11-3 and J usage is TRBJ2-1; TRBD2 is a possible D gene (6 bases). The germline CDR1 and CDR2 sequences are SGHNT and YENEEA. The CDR3 covers 14 residues. The ends were cut back, 1 base at V and 4 bases at J, with 8 bases in the middle. CDR3 protein: CASSLGRGYNEQFF. The CDR3 DNA reads TGTGCCAGCAGCTTAGGGCGGGGATACAATGAGCAGTTCTTC.

On this clone itself: Compared with germline, one end of the junction differs, possibly owing to a read error. The V call is TRBV15, the J call TRBJ1-4, with D unclear. Germline loops: CDR1 LNHNV, CDR2 YYDKDF (reference sequence). CDR3 length equals 9 residues. CDR3 in DNA: TGTGCCACCAATTTCGGGAAAATTTTT. Amino acid sequence: CATNFGKIF.

In this sample, this clone turned up once. The chain carries TRBV5-4 and TRBJ1-1; D is uncertain. The germline CDR1 and CDR2 sequences are SGHNT and YYREEE (reference sequence). V dropped 1 base and J dropped 0 bases, with 10 bases sitting between them. This CDR3 is built from 15 residues. This chain's CDR3 is CASSLPAGLNTEAFF. For the CDR3, the DNA is TGTGCCAGCAGCTTGCCCGCCGGTCTGAACACTGAAGCTTTCTTT.

The rearrangement links TRBV4-1 to TRBJ2-5, with D unclear. Deletions cut 0 bases from V and 5 bases from J, with 10 bases between. In germline, CDR1 is MGHRA, CDR2 YSYEKL. The CDR3 is made up of 14 amino acids. The CDR3 loop is CASSQESVRETQYF. CDR3 coding DNA: TGCGCCAGCAGCCAAGAATCAGTCCGGGAGACCCAGTACTTC.

J is TRBJ2-2 and V is TRBV7-3, with D maybe TRBD2 (5 bases). The CDR3 totals 13 residues. Trimming removed 5 bases at V and 6 bases at J, with 10 bases between. Germline V gene data show CDR1 as SGHTA and CDR2 as FQGTGA. CDR3 nucleotide sequence: TGTGCCAGCAGCCCCCCCGGGGCCGGGGAGCTGTTTTTT. Its translation is CASSPPGAGELFF.

This rearrangement joins TRBV5-1 to TRBJ2-5, with 7 bases matching TRBD2. The CDR3 totals 14 residues. Germline V gene lookup returns CDR1 SGHRS and CDR2 YFSETQ. Unmatched junction bases numbered 2, after V lost 2 bases and J lost 1 base. The DNA for the CDR3 is TGCGCCAGCAGCTTCGCTAGCGGCCAAGAGACCCAGTACTTC. Translated: CASSFASGQETQYF.

The genes are TRBV7-9 and TRBJ2-7; D call uncertain. Trimming removed 4 bases at V and 3 bases at J, with 4 bases between. This CDR3 contains 11 residues. Germline values: CDR1 SEHNR, CDR2 FQNEAQ (reference sequence). The DNA of the CDR3 is TGTGCCAGCAGCTCGAACTACGAGCAGTACTTC. As protein: CASSSNYEQYF.

The V gene is TRBV25-1, the J gene TRBJ2-3, with 7 nucleotides matching TRBD1. Germline CDR1 reads MGHDK; CDR2 reads SYGVNS. The junction had 6 bases not matched to a gene; V was cut back by 4 bases and J by 2 bases. The CDR3 runs 15 residues. The CDR3 is CASSASGTVTDTQYF. CDR3 nucleotide sequence: TGTGCCAGCAGTGCCTCCGGGACAGTCACAGATACGCAGTATTTT. The whole variable domain, remainder taken from reference TRBV25-1 and TRBJ2-3, is EADIYQTPRYLVIGTGKKITLECSQTMGHDKMYWYQQDPGMELHLIHYSYGVNSTEKGDLSSESTVSRIRTEHFPLTLESARPSHTSQYLCASSASGTVTDTQYFGPGTRLTVL.

The chain combines TRBV10-2 with TRBJ2-6, with TRBD2 matching over 10 bases. Trimming took 4 bases from V and 0 from J; bases not matched to a gene: 3. Germline lookup yields CDR1 WSHSY and CDR2 SAAADI. CDR3 length: 17 amino acids. Here the CDR3 DNA reads TGCGCCAGCAGTGGGACTAGCGGCCCCTCTGGGGCCAACGTCCTGACTTTC. Translation: CASSGTSGPSGANVLTF.

This chain links TRBV7-6 with TRBJ2-5; D not resolved. V was pared by 0 bases and J by 2 bases, with 7 bases between. CDR3 size: 14 residues. Per the germline V gene, CDR1 is SGHVS and CDR2 is FNYEAQ. CDR3 sequence (DNA): TGTGCCAGCAGCTTAGCCACATTTCAAGAGACCCAGTACTTC. It encodes CASSLATFQETQYF.

V gene TRBV19 combines with J gene TRBJ1-2, with no clear D. Germline V gene data show CDR1 as LNHDA and CDR2 as SQIVND (reference sequence). V lost 6 bases and J 2 bases, leaving 19 bases between the germline ends. The CDR3 sequence is 16 residues long. The CDR3 DNA sequence: TGTGCCAGTAGCACCACGGGAGGAGCGGCGAACTATGGCTACACCTTC. Translating it yields CASSTTGGAANYGYTF.

V and J are TRBV5-6 and TRBJ2-1; 7 bases align to TRBD1. The V gene's germline CDR1 is SGHDT and CDR2 YYEEEE. Germline trimming cut 3 bases from V and 6 bases from J; bases unmatched to any gene: 3. The CDR3 sequence is 13 residues long. This CDR3 is CASSSTGVNEQFF. CDR3 sequence (DNA): TGTGCCAGCAGCTCCACAGGGGTCAATGAGCAGTTCTTC.

This clone was seen once. This sequence joins TRBV6-1 and TRBJ1-2; D is unresolved. The CDR3 has 16 amino acids. Germline V gene data show CDR1 as MNHNS and CDR2 as SASEGT. Trimming shortened V by 2 bases and J by 4 bases, and 17 bases separated the two germline ends. CDR3 sequence reads: CASSERQWLRSYGYTF. CDR3 coding DNA: TGTGCCAGCAGTGAACGACAATGGCTCAGGAGCTATGGCTACACCTTC.

The chain has TRBV6-1 and TRBJ2-2, with D maybe TRBD1 (6 bases). Germline V gene sequence: CDR1 MNHNS, CDR2 SASEGT. The CDR3 covers 18 residues. V was shortened by 0 bases and J by 6 bases, with 20 bases between the two germline ends. The CDR3 protein is CASSEALLRQERSGELFF. The DNA of the CDR3 is TGTGCCAGCAGTGAAGCGCTTCTCCGACAGGAAAGGTCCGGGGAGCTGTTTTTT.

The chain combines TRBV4-2 with TRBJ2-6; D is perhaps TRBD1 (5 bases). The CDR3 has 16 residues. Germline assignment: CDR1 LGHNA and CDR2 YNFKEQ. Trimming left V 1 base short and J 0 bases short, with 7 bases between. The CDR3 region has the DNA TGTGCCAGCAGCCAAGGGACAAACTCTGGGGCCAACGTCCTGACTTTC. Encoded protein: CASSQGTNSGANVLTF.

The chain is built from TRBV27 and TRBJ2-2; weak D call: TRBD1 (6 bases). The V end lost 6 bases, the J end lost 7 bases, and 15 bases lay between the germline ends. This CDR3 region has 14 residues. Germline lookup yields CDR1 MNHEY and CDR2 SMNVEV (reference sequence). The CDR3: CASRADRQLGELFF. The CDR3 bases are TGTGCCAGCAGGGCCGACAGGCAACTCGGGGAGCTGTTTTTT.

A remark on this clone: An end of the junction does not agree with germline; a read error may underlie this. The gene calls are TRBV7-2 and TRBJ2-5, with D maybe TRBD1 (7 bases). Per the germline V gene, CDR1 is SGHTA and CDR2 is FQGNSA. The CDR3 totals 14 residues. CDR3 nucleotide sequence: TGTGCCTGCAGCTTAGGAGGGGGCCCAGAGACCCAGTACTTC. It encodes CACSLGGGPETQYF.

J is TRBJ2-3 and V is TRBV11-2, with TRBD1 identical over 7 bases. The germline CDR1 and CDR2 sequences are SGHAT and FQNNGV. The CDR3 has 14 amino acids. J was trimmed by 1 base and V by 3 bases; bases with no gene match: 1. The CDR3 region has the DNA TGTGCCAGCAGCTTCACAGGGGGCACAGATACGCAGTATTTT. Translated: CASSFTGGTDTQYF.

The rearrangement links TRBV28 to TRBJ1-1, with 11 nucleotides matching TRBD1. Germline-derived CDR1 and CDR2 are MDHEN and SYDVKM. The J segment lost 3 bases and the V segment lost 5 bases, leaving 14 bases of the junction unmatched. CDR3 length: 18 residues. This chain's CDR3 is CASSLGQGADWLDTEAFF. In DNA, the CDR3 is TGTGCCAGCAGTCTTGGACAGGGGGCAGATTGGCTGGACACTGAAGCTTTCTTT.

The V and J genes are TRBV2 and TRBJ2-7, with D uncertain. This CDR3 region has 10 residues. Germline-derived CDR1 and CDR2 are SNHLY and FYNNEI. Trimming took off 5 bases at V and 5 bases at J, with 4 bases between the two ends. CDR3 region: CASSYNEQYF. CDR3 bases: TGTGCCAGCAGTTATAACGAGCAGTACTTC.

This clone turned up a few times. The chain has TRBV13 and TRBJ1-1; D is unresolved. V lost 9 bases and J 0 bases, leaving 17 bases between the germline ends. This CDR3 is 15 amino acids long. Germline V gives CDR1 PRHDT, CDR2 FYEKMQ (reference sequence). The CDR3 DNA reads as TGTGCCAGTATAAAGGGTTCAAGGATGAACACTGAAGCTTTCTTT. This gives the protein CASIKGSRMNTEAFF.

The chain's CDR3 is CASSPQGAANTEAFF. The CDR3, as DNA: TGTGCCAGCTCACCACAGGGGGCCGCGAACACTGAAGCTTTCTTT. This chain uses TRBV18 with TRBJ1-1, with 7 bases identical to TRBD1. V lost 1 base and J lost 1; bases outside the gene matches: 3. Looked up from germline, CDR1 is KGHSH and CDR2 is LQKENI. CDR3 length equals 15 residues.

This chain connects TRBV27 to TRBJ1-1; the match to TRBD1 covers 8 bases. The V and J ends lost 4 bases and 3 bases, in that order; junction bases with no gene match: 7. The CDR3 contains 15 residues. Germline assignment: CDR1 MNHEY and CDR2 SMNVEV (reference sequence). The DNA for the CDR3 is TGTGCCAGCAGTTCCCTGACAGGGGTGTACACTGAAGCTTTCTTT. This codes for CASSSLTGVYTEAFF.

The chain recombines TRBV5-1 with TRBJ1-4; D possibly corresponds to TRBD1 (6 bases). The CDR3 is 18 residues long. Deletions cut 1 base from V and 7 bases from J, with 23 bases between. Germline lookup yields CDR1 SGHRS and CDR2 YFSETQ. The CDR3 DNA follows: TGCGCCAGCAGCTTGTTGACCCGGGACACCCCCGGGGGTGAAAAACTGTTTTTT. This codes for CASSLLTRDTPGGEKLFF.

V gene TRBV2 combines with J gene TRBJ2-5; TRBD2 is a possible D gene (6 bases). The CDR3 is 17 amino acids. V gave up 3 bases and J gave up 2 bases, with 19 bases separating them. Germline CDR1 reads SNHLY; CDR2 reads FYNNEI. The CDR3 spells CASSDALRLDLQETQYF. CDR3 DNA: TGTGCCAGCAGTGACGCCCTAAGACTAGATCTTCAAGAGACCCAGTACTTC.

The chain couples TRBV30 to TRBJ1-1; D gene ambiguous. In germline, CDR1 is GTSNPN, CDR2 SVGIG (reference sequence). V shed 2 bases and J shed 3 bases, with 7 bases lying between them. This CDR3 comprises 12 residues. The CDR3 loop is CAWSPDDTEAFF. In DNA, the CDR3 is TGTGCCTGGAGTCCAGATGACACTGAAGCTTTCTTT.

This sequence joins TRBV2 and TRBJ2-7; D perhaps matches TRBD2 (5 bases). Trimming took off 6 bases at V and 1 base at J, with 16 bases between the two ends. The length of the CDR3 is 15 residues. The V gene's germline CDR1 is SNHLY and CDR2 FYNNEI. The CDR3 reads CASRAGINLSYEQYF. The CDR3 nucleotides read TGTGCCAGCAGAGCCGGGATCAACCTATCCTACGAGCAGTACTTC.

CDR3 bases: TGTGCCAGCTCAGATCCCGGGACAGGGGTAAACTATGGCTACACCTTC. Translated: CASSDPGTGVNYGYTF. The gene calls are TRBV28 and TRBJ1-2; 10 bases line up with TRBD1. Germline CDR1 is MDHEN and CDR2 is SYDVKM. V trimming: 8 bases; J trimming: 2 bases; junction bases outside the gene matches: 11. There are 16 residues in the CDR3.

The genes are TRBV18 and TRBJ1-2, with unresolved D. This CDR3 spans 13 amino acids. The germline V and J ends were trimmed by 2 bases and 3 bases, with 7 bases remaining between them. Germline V gene data show CDR1 as KGHSH and CDR2 as LQKENI. DNA of the CDR3: TGTGCCAGCTCACCAGGCAGCGACTATGGCTACACCTTC. It codes for CASSPGSDYGYTF.